The 27 T cell receptor beta chains in this list originate from one sample, sequenced in a study of control samples from healthy donors and cancer patients. This table comes from immunoSEQ multiplex PCR, and its TCRdb copy is limited to in-frame clones, with some not included. This sample has about 140,000 clones; roughly 92% occur once, and the top ten carry 11%. Sequencing was done on a sample of blood. The receptors derive from a man younger than 40 in good health.

This chain uses TRBV21-1 with TRBJ2-5; TRBD2, as called in the table, went unchecked against the DNA. TRBV21-1 is described as a pseudogene. This CDR3 has 16 residues. CDR3 sequence: CASEGLLAVMVWTQYF. As DNA, the CDR3 is TGTGCCAGCGAGGGATTACTAGCGGTAATGGTCTGGACCCAGTACTTC.

The rearrangement uses TRBV27 and TRBJ2-1; D possibly corresponds to TRBD1 (5 bases). The V gene lost 5 bases and the J gene lost 9 bases, with 20 bases spanning the gap. The CDR3 spans 15 residues. Germline V gene lookup returns CDR1 MNHEY and CDR2 SMNVEV (reference sequence). The CDR3 reads CASSLSGSGVREQFF. CDR3 coding DNA: TGTGCCAGCAGTCTCTCAGGGTCTGGAGTCCGTGAGCAGTTCTTC.

This clone was detected once. The V gene is TRBV29-1, the J gene TRBJ1-5; no clear D gene. The germline gives CDR1 SQVTM, CDR2 ANQGSEA. The V end was cut by 2 bases, the J end by 4 bases, with 9 bases between. This CDR3 contains 13 residues. The CDR3 loop reads CSVERGSNQPQHF. In DNA, the CDR3 is TGCAGCGTTGAAAGAGGGTCGAATCAGCCCCAGCATTTT.

This clone was counted a single time. The chain employs TRBV5-1 and TRBJ1-3; unclear D gene. The CDR3 is 15 amino acids. Trimming left V 5 bases short and J 2 bases short, with 14 bases between. CDR1 and CDR2 (germline): SGHRS, YFSETQ. The CDR3 protein is CASSANIETGNTIYF. CDR3 nucleotide sequence: TGCGCCAGCAGTGCCAATATAGAAACTGGAAACACCATATATTTT.

The chain has TRBV2 and TRBJ2-5; D perhaps matches TRBD1 (6 bases). The length of the CDR3 is 14 residues. The V gene's germline CDR1 is SNHLY and CDR2 FYNNEI. The ends were cut back, 6 bases at V and 4 bases at J, with 15 bases in the middle. CDR3 nucleotide sequence: TGTGCCAGCAGAGCCCTGACAGGTGCAGAGACCCAGTACTTC. It encodes CASRALTGAETQYF.

The genes are TRBV12-5 and TRBJ1-2, with D possibly matching TRBD1 (6 bases). This CDR3 has 13 residues. Trimming took 5 bases from V and 8 from J, leaving 15 bases between them. CDR1 and CDR2 (germline): LGHNT, FRNRAP. CDR3: CASGPRDTGGYTF. As DNA, the CDR3 is TGTGCTAGTGGTCCACGGGACACCGGGGGCTACACCTTC. Filled out from reference TRBV12-5 and TRBJ1-2, the complete variable domain reads DARVTQTPRHKVTEMGQEVTMRCQPILGHNTVFWYRQTMMQGLELLAYFRNRAPLDDSGMPKDRFSAEMPDATLATLKIQPSEPRDSAVYFCASGPRDTGGYTFGSGTRLTVV.

This clone was detected many times. The chain links TRBV6-5 to TRBJ2-1; 9 nucleotides line up with TRBD1. Germline CDR1 is MNHEY and CDR2 is SVGAGI. This CDR3 is built from 14 residues. V lost 10 bases and J lost 4; bases outside the gene matches: 8. Written as DNA, the CDR3 is TGTGCCAACAGGGGGCGAAGCGATTACAATGAGCAGTTCTTC. Translated, it gives CANRGRSDYNEQFF.

The J gene is TRBJ2-5, the V gene TRBV2; 9 nucleotides match TRBD1. The CDR3 sequence is 14 residues long. V lost 3 bases, J lost 5 bases, and 4 bases stayed unmatched. Germline CDR1 reads SNHLY; CDR2 reads FYNNEI. Here the CDR3 DNA reads TGTGCCAGCAGTGAGGACAGGGGTGTTGAGACCCAGTACTTC. It is translated as CASSEDRGVETQYF.

The chain combines TRBV28 with TRBJ1-6; D uncertain. Germline V gene lookup returns CDR1 MDHEN and CDR2 SYDVKM. The CDR3 runs to 17 residues. The V end was cut by 7 bases, the J end by 9 bases, with 25 bases between. Written as DNA, the CDR3 is TGTGCCAGCACCCTAACGGGGAGAGGTACTAGGAGTTCACCCCTCCACTTT. Protein product: CASTLTGRGTRSSPLHF.

The table lists this clone with a count of one. The chain joins TRBV2 to TRBJ2-7, with 8 nucleotides matching TRBD1. The V gene end was trimmed by 10 bases and the J gene end by 2 bases; junction bases not matched to a gene: 19. Germline V lookup: CDR1 SNHLY, CDR2 FYNNEI. CDR3 length: 17 amino acids. Written as DNA, the CDR3 is TGTGCCATCCTCTCTATCAAACCGGGACAGGCCGCCTACGAGCAGTACTTC. Translating gives CAILSIKPGQAAYEQYF. Drawing the rest from reference TRBV2 and TRBJ2-7, the complete variable domain is EPEVTQTPSHQVTQMGQEVILRCVPISNHLYFYWYRQILGQKVEFLVSFYNNEISEKSEIFDDQFSVERPDGSNFTLKIRSTKLEDSAMYFCAILSIKPGQAAYEQYFGPGTRLTVT.

This chain joins TRBV2 and TRBJ2-1; D is tentatively TRBD1 or TRBD2 (5 bases each). Trimming removed 6 bases at V and 10 bases at J, with 31 bases between. There are 18 residues in the CDR3. Looked up from germline, CDR1 is SNHLY and CDR2 is FYNNEI. CDR3 region: CASRRLTTGTPNLSEQFF. DNA for the CDR3: TGTGCCAGCAGGAGACTTACTACCGGGACCCCGAATCTCTCCGAGCAGTTCTTC.

The rearrangement uses TRBV2 and TRBJ1-5; the D is unclear. The V end lost 8 bases, the J end lost 4 bases, and 12 bases lay between the germline ends. Germline V CDR1 and CDR2: SNHLY, FYNNEI. This CDR3 has 13 residues. The CDR3 region has the DNA TGTGCCAGCGGTCACCGGGTTAATCAGCCCCAGCATTTT. This translates into CASGHRVNQPQHF.

The rearrangement uses TRBV6-4 and TRBJ2-1, with TRBD1 matching 9 bases. Germline V gives CDR1 MRHNA, CDR2 SNTAGT. The CDR3 is made up of 16 amino acids. V lost 5 bases to trimming and J lost 6 bases; unmatched junction nucleotides: 11. The CDR3 nucleotides read TGTGCCAGCAGTCCGGGACCGGGACAGGGCATCAATGAGCAGTTCTTC. Translated: CASSPGPGQGINEQFF.

The chain carries TRBV12-5 and TRBJ2-1, with 12 bases matching TRBD2. V gave up 4 bases and J gave up 7 bases; unmatched junction bases: 11. Germline CDR1 reads LGHNT; CDR2 reads FRNRAP. CDR3 length equals 17 residues. The CDR3 DNA sequence: TGTGCTAGTGGTTCCACTGGACTAGCGGGGATCTTAAATGAGCAGTTCTTC. Translated, it gives CASGSTGLAGILNEQFF. Full variable domain (remainder filled in from reference TRBV12-5 and TRBJ2-1): DARVTQTPRHKVTEMGQEVTMRCQPILGHNTVFWYRQTMMQGLELLAYFRNRAPLDDSGMPKDRFSAEMPDATLATLKIQPSEPRDSAVYFCASGSTGLAGILNEQFFGPGTRLTVL.

V usage is TRBV10-1 and J usage is TRBJ2-2; D is tentatively TRBD1 or TRBD2 (7 bases each). The CDR3 loop spans 19 amino acids. Trimming removed 3 bases at V and 2 bases at J, with 22 bases between. Germline values: CDR1 WNHNN, CDR2 SYGVQD (reference sequence). The CDR3 DNA follows: TGCGCCAGCAGTGATGGGGGGCTGGGGGGGACAGAAAACACCGGGGAGCTGTTTTTT. Amino acids: CASSDGGLGGTENTGELFF.

The chain recombines TRBV4-1 with TRBJ2-1; 8 bases line up with TRBD2. The junction had 10 bases not matched to a gene; V was cut back by 4 bases and J by 8 bases. The length of the CDR3 is 15 residues. Germline CDR1 reads MGHRA; CDR2 reads YSYEKL. Here the CDR3 reads CASSPLRVAGHEQFF. The CDR3 DNA reads as TGCGCCAGCAGCCCCCTTAGGGTAGCGGGGCATGAGCAGTTCTTC.

The V and J genes are TRBV28 and TRBJ2-7, with 8 bases fitting TRBD2. From germline, CDR1 is MDHEN and CDR2 SYDVKM. V shed 3 bases and J 3 bases; nucleotides not matched to a gene: 7. The CDR3 runs to 15 residues. CDR3 region: CASSFRGLVNYEQYF. In DNA, the CDR3 is TGTGCCAGCAGTTTTCGGGGACTAGTGAACTACGAGCAGTACTTC. Drawing the rest from reference TRBV28 and TRBJ2-7, the complete variable domain is DVKVTQSSRYLVKRTGEKVFLECVQDMDHENMFWYRQDPGLGLRLIYFSYDVKMKEKGDIPEGYSVSREKKERFSLILESASTNQTSMYLCASSFRGLVNYEQYFGPGTRLTVT.

This chain uses TRBV4-1 with TRBJ1-4; 9 bases fit TRBD1. V shed 4 bases, J shed 0 bases, and the junction held 18 bases outside the gene matches. CDR3 length equals 21 residues. CDR1 is MGHRA, CDR2 YSYEKL, per germline. For the CDR3, the DNA is TGCGCCAGCAGCCCCCGAAGTCCCGGGACAGGGTCAGATGCAACTAATGAAAAACTGTTTTTT. It specifies CASSPRSPGTGSDATNEKLFF.

The count of this clone is one. The chain recombines TRBV5-6 with TRBJ2-3; TRBD1 or TRBD2 may be the D gene (5 bases each). Trimming pared 7 bases from V and 4 bases from J, leaving 16 bases between. Germline lookup yields CDR1 SGHDT and CDR2 YYEEEE. The length of the CDR3 is 14 residues. CDR3 protein: CASLRGANADTQYF. CDR3 coding DNA: TGTGCCAGCCTCCGAGGGGCTAACGCAGATACGCAGTATTTT.

The chain combines TRBV7-8 with TRBJ2-7; 10 positions agree with TRBD2. The CDR3 runs to 14 residues. Germline V CDR1 and CDR2: SGHVS, FQNEAQ. V lost 3 bases and J lost 5; bases outside the gene matches: 4. In DNA form, the CDR3 reads TGTGCCAGCAGCTTCGGACTAGCGGCTGACGAGCAGTACTTC. It specifies CASSFGLAADEQYF. The full variable domain, in which reference TRBV7-8 and TRBJ2-7 provide the parts outside the CDR3, is GAGVSQSPRYKVAKRGQDVALRCDPISGHVSLFWYQQALGQGPEFLTYFQNEAQLDKSGLPSDRFFAERPEGSVSTLKIQRTQQEDSAVYLCASSFGLAADEQYFGPGTRLTVT.

The chain is built from TRBV4-2 and TRBJ2-5; D may be TRBD2 (7 bases). V lost 1 base to trimming and J lost 5 bases, with 14 bases between them. This CDR3 region has 15 residues. From germline, CDR1 is LGHNA and CDR2 YNFKEQ. The CDR3 spells CASSQGGGDIETQYF. The CDR3 DNA reads TGTGCCAGCAGCCAAGGAGGGGGGGATATCGAGACCCAGTACTTC.

The rearrangement links TRBV19 to TRBJ2-1; 7 bases match TRBD1. The CDR3 covers 15 residues. The germline V gene encodes CDR1 LNHDA and CDR2 SQIVND (reference sequence). V was clipped by 5 bases and J by 8 bases; unmatched bases: 12. CDR3 nucleotide sequence: TGTGCCAGTAGTCTCGACAGGGTCCCATCGGATGAGCAGTTCTTC. Protein sequence: CASSLDRVPSDEQFF.

A note on this clone: Within the sample, other DNA sequences also encode this same CDR3. This chain connects TRBV30 to TRBJ2-5; D perhaps matches TRBD2 (5 bases). CDR3 length: 12 residues. The V gene lost 0 bases and the J gene lost 5 bases, with 7 bases spanning the gap. CDR1 is GTSNPN, CDR2 SVGIG, per germline (reference sequence). The CDR3 protein is CAWSVRGETQYF. The CDR3 region has the DNA TGTGCCTGGAGTGTACGAGGGGAGACCCAGTACTTC.

V is TRBV21-1 and J is TRBJ1-5. TRBV21-1 is given as a pseudogene. The CDR3 sequence is 15 residues long. As DNA, the CDR3 is TGTGCCAGCAGCATACCGTCTGGAGGGAATCAGCCCCAGCATTTT. Translating gives CASSIPSGGNQPQHF.

The J gene is TRBJ2-7, the V gene TRBV28; D is possibly TRBD2 (5 bases). The V and J ends lost 4 bases and 3 bases respectively, with 13 bases between them. Germline assignment: CDR1 MDHEN and CDR2 SYDVKM. This CDR3 has 14 residues. The CDR3 DNA follows: TGTGCCAGCAGTTCCGCAACTAGAGACTACGAGCAGTACTTC. Translating gives CASSSATRDYEQYF. Supplemented by reference TRBV28 and TRBJ2-7, the full variable domain reads DVKVTQSSRYLVKRTGEKVFLECVQDMDHENMFWYRQDPGLGLRLIYFSYDVKMKEKGDIPEGYSVSREKKERFSLILESASTNQTSMYLCASSSATRDYEQYFGPGTRLTVT.

The chain carries TRBV30 and TRBJ2-3; D not certain. The CDR3 spans 14 residues. Germline loops: CDR1 GTSNPN, CDR2 SVGIG (reference sequence). V lost 2 bases and J lost 9, with 18 bases in between. The CDR3 reads CAWSPSFGTPTQYF. The CDR3 DNA reads as TGTGCCTGGAGTCCCTCGTTCGGAACCCCGACGCAGTATTTT. Filled out from reference TRBV30 and TRBJ2-3, the complete variable domain reads SQTIHQWPATLVQPVGSPLSLECTVEGTSNPNLYWYRQAAGRGLQLLFYSVGIGQISSEVPQNLSASRPQDRQFILSSKKLLLSDSGFYLCAWSPSFGTPTQYFGPGTRLTVL.

This chain uses TRBV30 with TRBJ1-6; D is unresolved. The CDR3 is 14 amino acids. Trimming took off 3 bases at V and 7 bases at J, with 13 bases between the two ends. Looked up from germline, CDR1 is GTSNPN and CDR2 is SVGIG (reference sequence). The CDR3 reads CAWSSGPPNSPLHF. DNA of the CDR3: TGTGCCTGGAGCTCGGGTCCCCCGAATTCACCCCTCCACTTT. The full variable domain, rest sourced from reference TRBV30 and TRBJ1-6, is SQTIHQWPATLVQPVGSPLSLECTVEGTSNPNLYWYRQAAGRGLQLLFYSVGIGQISSEVPQNLSASRPQDRQFILSSKKLLLSDSGFYLCAWSSGPPNSPLHFGNGTRLTVT.